Shown below are 29 T cell receptor beta chains from a single sample sequenced in a study of regulatory T cells in long-lasting Graves disease. Arm-PCR of CDR3 regions with iRepertoire HTBI primers generated TCR beta libraries. TCRdb reanalysed the multiplex PCR reads using MiXCR and keeps one entry per CDR3 protein. This sample carries roughly 500,000 distinct CDR3 sequences, approximately 12% of them seen once, and the ten largest clones take about 8.3%. Noted time point: newly diagnosed GD, antithyroid drugs for less than 3 months. RNA extracted from PBMCs served as the sequencing template. Separately, the same data were catalogued under a study of T cells in Graves' hyperthyroidism and ophthalmopathy.

Sequenced here: peripheral blood mononuclear cells (PBMCs), sampled at new diagnosis, from a patient treated with antithyroid drugs. These receptors all come from a woman aged 30 to 39 with Graves disease.

Regarding this clonotype: Relative to the germline gene, one junction end is altered; a read error may explain this. The V and J genes are TRBV28 and TRBJ2-7; TRBD2 might be the D (5 bases). Per germline, CDR1 MDHEN and CDR2 SYDVKM. CDR3 size: 13 residues. This chain's CDR3 is CGSNPLEAYEQYF. The CDR3 DNA reads TGTGGCAGCAACCCTTTGGAGGCCTACGAGCAGTACTTC.

There are many counts of this clonotype. The V gene is TRBV2, the J gene TRBJ2-7; 8 bases fit TRBD1. Germline values: CDR1 SNHLY, CDR2 FYNNEI. The CDR3 spans 15 residues. V gave up 10 bases and J gave up 0 bases; unmatched junction bases: 11. Here the CDR3 reads CAIRTTGGSSYEQYF. The CDR3 DNA is TGTGCCATCCGTACCACAGGGGGATCCTCCTACGAGCAGTACTTC.

This clonotype was counted ten times or more. The V gene is TRBV7-9, the J gene TRBJ1-2; 7 bases agree with TRBD1. The length of the CDR3 is 15 residues. V dropped 4 bases and J dropped 7; count of bases not matched to a gene: 12. CDR1 is SEHNR, CDR2 FQNEAQ, per germline (reference sequence). The CDR3 region is CASSSSGTETSGYTF. As DNA, the CDR3 is TGTGCCAGCAGCTCATCTGGGACAGAGACTTCTGGCTACACCTTC.

The J gene is TRBJ1-1, the V gene TRBV20-1; 9 nucleotides align to TRBD1. Per the germline V gene, CDR1 is DFQATT and CDR2 is SNEGSKA (reference sequence). The CDR3 totals 14 residues. Trimming cost V 5 bases and J 6 bases; bases outside gene matches: 10. CDR3 region: CSAEKGQGGPEAFF. Written as DNA, the CDR3 is TGCAGTGCTGAGAAGGGACAGGGAGGCCCTGAAGCTTTCTTT.

This clonotype was counted at least ten times. The chain employs TRBV7-9 and TRBJ2-4; either TRBD1 or TRBD2 may supply D (5 bases each). V was pared by 2 bases and J by 7 bases, with 18 bases between. The CDR3 runs 16 residues. Germline V CDR1 and CDR2: SEHNR, FQNEAQ (reference sequence). The CDR3, as DNA: TGTGCCAGCAGCTTACCCAGTTCCGGGGCAGATAACATTCAGTACTTC. Translated: CASSLPSSGADNIQYF.

This clonotype was observed at least ten times. This chain joins TRBV27 and TRBJ1-2; a weak D match, TRBD1 (5 bases). This CDR3 spans 14 amino acids. Germline V gene lookup returns CDR1 MNHEY and CDR2 SMNVEV (reference sequence). Trimming removed 6 bases from V and 7 bases from J, with 18 bases in between. The CDR3 nucleotides read TGTGCCAGCAGCCATTTACCCCAGGGCAGTGGCTACACCTTC. Protein product: CASSHLPQGSGYTF.

This clonotype was found many times. The chain employs TRBV28 and TRBJ2-7; D might be TRBD1 or TRBD2, each matching 5 bases. CDR1 and CDR2 from the germline V gene are MDHEN and SYDVKM. V was cut by 6 bases and J by 2 bases, with 11 bases left in between. This CDR3 has 13 residues. The DNA of the CDR3 is TGTGCCAGCAGGGGGACCTTTACCTACGAGCAGTACTTC. It translates to CASRGTFTYEQYF.

This clonotype was counted a few times. The CDR3 spells CASSLALGTGTEAFF. The CDR3 DNA follows: TGTGCCAGCAGCTTAGCGCTGGGGACAGGGACTGAAGCTTTCTTT. J is TRBJ1-1 and V is TRBV7-2; 9 bases are a match to TRBD1. V shed 0 bases, J shed 5 bases, and the junction held 4 bases outside the gene matches. The CDR3 covers 15 residues. Germline-derived CDR1 and CDR2 are SGHTA and FQGNSA.

This clonotype was counted ten times or more. The rearrangement uses TRBV9 and TRBJ2-7; D not certain. Per germline, CDR1 SGDLS and CDR2 YYNGEE. The V gene lost 0 bases and the J gene lost 3 bases, with 10 bases spanning the gap. CDR3 size: 14 residues. The CDR3 DNA is TGTGCCAGCAGCGTAGGTCCAGATATCTACGAGCAGTACTTC. Translating it yields CASSVGPDIYEQYF.

This clonotype has ten or more counts. The chain has TRBV11-2 and TRBJ2-7, with D unresolved. In germline, CDR1 is SGHAT, CDR2 FQNNGV. The CDR3 has 14 residues. The V end was cut by 5 bases, the J end by 4 bases, with 15 bases between. The CDR3 sequence is CASSQRIGLYEQYF. The CDR3 coding sequence is TGTGCCAGCAGCCAAAGAATCGGGCTATACGAGCAGTACTTC.

With regard to this clonotype: One end of the junction does not line up with germline, which may come from a read error. The rearrangement joins TRBV7-9 to TRBJ1-1; tentative D call: TRBD1 (5 bases). Per the germline V gene, CDR1 is SEHNR and CDR2 is FQNEAQ (reference sequence). The CDR3 loop spans 12 amino acids. DNA for the CDR3: TGTGCCAGCAGCCCCTTCGGGACTGAAGCTTCCTTT. This codes for CASSPFGTEASF.

This clonotype appeared many times. The chain combines TRBV11-2 with TRBJ2-2; 8 positions agree with TRBD1. CDR3 length: 15 amino acids. CDR1 and CDR2 (germline): SGHAT, FQNNGV. V was clipped by 9 bases and J by 0 bases; unmatched bases: 6. The CDR3 region is CASARDRSNTGELFF. The CDR3 DNA follows: TGTGCCAGTGCACGGGACAGGTCGAACACCGGGGAGCTGTTTTTT.

The table lists this clonotype with many counts. This rearrangement joins TRBV20-1 to TRBJ2-1, with D possibly matching TRBD2 (5 bases). The V and J ends lost 0 bases and 7 bases respectively, with 7 bases between them. The germline V gene encodes CDR1 DFQATT and CDR2 SNEGSKA (reference sequence). This CDR3 has 12 amino acids. The CDR3 DNA reads as TGCAGTGCTAGAGAAAAGCGGAATGAGCAGTTCTTC. This encodes CSAREKRNEQFF.

This clonotype was seen ten or more times. The chain combines TRBV7-2 with TRBJ2-5; possible D gene TRBD1, 6 bases. V was pared by 2 bases and J by 5 bases, with 12 bases between. The CDR3 is 14 amino acids. CDR1 and CDR2 (germline): SGHTA, FQGNSA. DNA of the CDR3: TGTGCCAGCAGCTTAACCAGAACAGGGGAGACCCAGTACTTC. This sequence encodes CASSLTRTGETQYF.

This clonotype occurred many times. V is TRBV5-5 and J is TRBJ1-2, with D perhaps TRBD1 (5 bases). Germline V gene data show CDR1 as SGHKS and CDR2 as YYEKEE (reference sequence). With 4 bases removed from V and 7 bases from J, the gap between germline ends came to 14 bases. The CDR3 sequence is 13 residues long. Here the CDR3 DNA reads TGTGCCAGCAGCATGCTACAGGAGGGTGGCTACACCTTC. Its protein is CASSMLQEGGYTF. The variable domain in full, with the rest retrieved from reference TRBV5-5 and TRBJ1-2, is DAGVTQSPTHLIKTRGQQVTLRCSPISGHKSVSWYQQVLGQGPQFIFQYYEKEERGRGNFPDRFSARQFPNYSSELNVNALLLGDSALYLCASSMLQEGGYTFGSGTRLTVV.

At least ten counts were recorded for this clonotype. The chain has TRBV11-1 and TRBJ1-1, with unresolved D. Trimming took 4 bases from V and 5 from J, leaving 11 bases between them. This CDR3 contains 13 residues. Germline V gene lookup returns CDR1 SGHAT and CDR2 FQDESV (reference sequence). In nucleotides, the CDR3 is TGTGCCAGCAGCTCAAATTTGGGGACTGAAGCTTTCTTT. Translation: CASSSNLGTEAFF.

This clonotype was found many times. The CDR3 DNA reads as TGTGCCTGGAGACTGAAGGGGACAGGGGGTGAAAAACTGTTTTTT. Protein product: CAWRLKGTGGEKLFF. The genes are TRBV30 and TRBJ1-4; 11 bases map to TRBD1. J gave up 7 bases and V 3 bases, and 7 bases lay outside the gene matches. This CDR3 has 15 amino acids. CDR1 is GTSNPN, CDR2 SVGIG, per germline (reference sequence). The complete variable domain, with remaining parts taken from reference TRBV30 and TRBJ1-4, reads SQTIHQWPATLVQPVGSPLSLECTVEGTSNPNLYWYRQAAGRGLQLLFYSVGIGQISSEVPQNLSASRPQDRQFILSSKKLLLSDSGFYLCAWRLKGTGGEKLFFGSGTQLSVL.

The chain is built from TRBV15 and TRBJ2-5, with 11 nucleotides matching TRBD2. Germline CDR1 is LNHNV and CDR2 is YYDKDF (reference sequence). The CDR3 covers 14 residues. With 8 bases clipped from V and 5 bases from J, the junction kept 7 bases outside the gene matches. CDR3 nucleotide sequence: TGTGCCACCCGACTAGCGGGATCATTGGAGACCCAGTACTTC. Translated, it gives CATRLAGSLETQYF.

The table lists this clonotype with many counts. J is TRBJ2-2 and V is TRBV11-3; 13 positions match TRBD2. From germline, CDR1 is SGHNT and CDR2 YENEEA. CDR3 length: 16 residues. V was pared by 3 bases and J by 6 bases, with 4 bases of the junction left unmatched. The CDR3 here is CASSLRTSGRSGELFF. For the CDR3, the DNA is TGTGCCAGCAGCTTGCGGACTAGCGGGAGATCCGGGGAGCTGTTTTTT.

The rearrangement links TRBV10-1 to TRBJ1-2, with D possibly matching TRBD1 (6 bases). CDR1 is WNHNN and CDR2 is SYGVQD in the germline V gene (reference sequence). The CDR3 runs 19 residues. Deletions cut 0 bases from V and 1 base from J, with 21 bases between. CDR3 DNA sequence: TGCGCCAGCAGTGAGTCGAGGTGGCAGGGGATGACTTGTAACTATGGCTACACCTTC. Translation: CASSESRWQGMTCNYGYTF.

Many counts were recorded for this clonotype. The CDR3 is CASSEFAWTGRNEQFF. The CDR3 DNA sequence: TGTGCCAGCAGTGAATTTGCTTGGACAGGTAGGAATGAGCAGTTCTTC. The rearrangement links TRBV6-1 to TRBJ2-1, with 7 bases identical to TRBD1. V lost 2 bases, J lost 7 bases, and 11 bases stayed unmatched. Germline V gene lookup returns CDR1 MNHNS and CDR2 SASEGT. The CDR3 totals 16 residues.

Concerning this clonotype itself: One end of the junction fails to match germline, which may point to a read error. The chain uses TRBV4-2 and TRBJ2-1; D is unresolved. From germline, CDR1 is LGHNA and CDR2 YNFKEQ. CDR3 length: 14 amino acids. CDR3 DNA: TGCGCCAGCAGCCAAGTGGGCTACTACAATGAGCAGTTCTTC. Translation gives CASSQVGYYNEQFF.

This clonotype came up a few times. The chain links TRBV7-9 to TRBJ2-1; 13 bases are a match to TRBD2. Trimming at V came to 7 bases and at J to 6 bases, leaving 21 bases not matched to a gene. This CDR3 region has 20 residues. Germline V gives CDR1 SEHNR, CDR2 FQNEAQ (reference sequence). The CDR3: CASIQQPGTSGKAGSNEQFF. The CDR3 DNA reads TGTGCCAGCATCCAACAGCCCGGGACTAGCGGGAAGGCGGGCTCCAATGAGCAGTTCTTC.

This clonotype was counted at least ten times. V usage is TRBV10-3 and J usage is TRBJ2-2; 7 bases line up with TRBD2. Germline CDR1 and CDR2: ENHRY and SYGVKD. The CDR3 is 15 amino acids. With V trimmed by 7 bases and J by 5 bases, 10 bases remained unmatched. CDR3 loop: CAIMDGGSSTGELFF. Here the CDR3 DNA reads TGTGCCATCATGGATGGCGGGAGTTCAACCGGGGAGCTGTTTTTT.

The table lists this clonotype with many counts. The V gene is TRBV11-2, the J gene TRBJ2-1, with 7 bases lining up with TRBD2. The CDR3 totals 15 residues. J gave up 4 bases and V 3 bases, and 6 bases lay outside the gene matches. Germline assignment: CDR1 SGHAT and CDR2 FQNNGV. CDR3 sequence: CASSFLPSGYNEQFF. In DNA form, the CDR3 reads TGTGCCAGCAGCTTCCTTCCTAGCGGTTACAATGAGCAGTTCTTC. The full variable domain, completed using reference TRBV11-2 and TRBJ2-1, is EAGVAQSPRYKIIEKRQSVAFWCNPISGHATLYWYQQILGQGPKLLIQFQNNGVVDDSQLPKDRFSAERLKGVDSTLKIQPAKLEDSAVYLCASSFLPSGYNEQFFGPGTRLTVL.

The V call is TRBV7-9, the J call TRBJ1-2; TRBD1 aligns across 10 bases. Germline values: CDR1 SEHNR, CDR2 FQNEAQ (reference sequence). The CDR3 covers 17 residues. V trimming: 4 bases; J trimming: 0 bases; junction bases outside the gene matches: 8. The CDR3 region is CASSSTGGGYSNYGYTF. CDR3 nucleotide sequence: TGTGCCAGCAGCTCGACAGGGGGCGGTTATTCTAACTATGGCTACACCTTC.

CDR3 bases: TGTGCCACCAGTGACCAGGTCCGCACCGGGGAGCTGTTTTTT. Translating it yields CATSDQVRTGELFF. V usage is TRBV24-1 and J usage is TRBJ2-2, with unresolved D. V lost 4 bases and J 4 bases, leaving 9 bases between the germline ends. The germline gives CDR1 KGHDR, CDR2 SFDVKD. This CDR3 has 14 residues.

The J gene is TRBJ2-1, the V gene TRBV5-1; D is uncertain. V dropped 3 bases and J dropped 15 bases, with 16 bases sitting between them. Per germline, CDR1 SGHRS and CDR2 YFSETQ. The CDR3 has 12 residues. The CDR3 is CASSSDMHFWFF. For the CDR3, the DNA is TGCGCCAGCAGCTCCGATATGCACTTTTGGTTCTTC.

The chain uses TRBV20-1 and TRBJ2-2; no reliable D call. The V and J ends lost 2 bases and 6 bases respectively, with 7 bases between them. The length of the CDR3 is 12 residues. The germline V gene has CDR1 DFQATT and CDR2 SNEGSKA (reference sequence). CDR3 sequence (DNA): TGCAGTGCTAGATCCGGGCCCGGGGAGCTGTTTTTT. Residues: CSARSGPGELFF.